This T cell receptor beta chain was sequenced for a study of identical twins. cDNA carried unique molecular identifiers, and a universal primer site was added by template switching. TCRdb reprocessed the 5' RACE reads via MiXCR and lists one record per CDR3 protein. The sample lists around 300,000 distinct CDR3 sequences, around 8.8% seen once, with about 2.1% in the top ten. Only healthy Caucasians were included as donors. Trimming removed 0 bases from V and 0 bases from J, with 14 bases in between. This CDR3 comprises 18 residues. Per germline, CDR1 LGHNA and CDR2 YNFKEQ. This clonotype was detected many times. The sample was also reused in another study, on yellow fever vaccine responses in identical twins.

This rearrangement joins TRBV4-2 to TRBJ2-2; possibly TRBD2 for D (7 bases). The sequenced sample was memory (CD45RO+) T cells sorted from blood. The receptor was derived from a woman younger than 35 in good health. As DNA, the CDR3 is TGTGCCAGCAGCCAAGAGAGGGGGGGGACCCCGAACACCGGGGAGCTGTTTTTT. Its protein is CASSQERGGTPNTGELFF.